This section outlines one TCR beta chain sequence together with its context. This record belongs to a study of T cells in tuberculosis. Whole-study context: T cells were selected with CD1B tetramers loaded with glucose monomycolate. General observations from the study: The stringent gate may have excluded weak CD1B-GMM tetramer binders.

Cells were sorted from thawed PBMC rested overnight and stained with GMM-loaded CD1B tetramer, viability dye and anti-CD3. The CD1B tetramers carried C32 glucose monomycolate purified from Rhodococcus equi. PBMC for tetramer sorting were first depleted of CD14-expressing monocytes. Sequencing of TCR-alpha and TCR-beta chains was unpaired. Profiling relied on immunoSEQ multiplex PCR, and the TCRdb table lists in-frame clones only, not all of them. This sample has 85,000 to 90,000 clones, with approximately 90% found just once. V lost 2 bases and J 11 bases, leaving 12 bases between the germline ends. This CDR3 is 12 amino acids long. Germline V gene sequence: CDR1 MDHEN, CDR2 SYDVKM.

This chain connects TRBV28 to TRBJ1-1; possibly TRBD1 for D (5 bases). The TCR was taken from an adult woman with latent tuberculosis. Input material: CD1b-GMM tetramer-negative cells sorted from PBMCs. The CDR3 is CASSLRGREAFF. The CDR3 nucleotides read TGTGCCAGCAGTTTAAGGGGACGGGAGGCTTTCTTT.